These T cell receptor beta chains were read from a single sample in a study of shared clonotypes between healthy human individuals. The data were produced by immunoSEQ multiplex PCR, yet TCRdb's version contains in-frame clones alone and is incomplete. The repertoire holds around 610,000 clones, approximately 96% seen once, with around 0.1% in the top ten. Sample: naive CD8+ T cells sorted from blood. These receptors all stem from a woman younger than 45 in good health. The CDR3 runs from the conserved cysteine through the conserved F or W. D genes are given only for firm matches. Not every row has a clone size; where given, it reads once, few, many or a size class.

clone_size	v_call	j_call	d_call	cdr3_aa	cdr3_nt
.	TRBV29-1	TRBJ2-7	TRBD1	CSVESRTGSYEQYF	TGCAGCGTTGAAAGCAGGACAGGGTCCTACGAGCAGTACTTC
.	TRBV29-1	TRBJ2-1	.	CSVVGAKNYNEQFF	TGCAGCGTTGTGGGAGCTAAAAACTACAATGAGCAGTTCTTC
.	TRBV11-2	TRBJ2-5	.	CASSTQAGGYQETQYF	TGTGCCAGCAGCACCCAGGCCGGGGGATACCAAGAGACCCAGTACTTC
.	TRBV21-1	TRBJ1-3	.	CASRCGLETSGNTIYF	TGTGCCTCCCGTTGTGGGCTAGAGACCTCTGGAAACACCATATATTTT
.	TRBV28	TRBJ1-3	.	CASSPDRGNTIYF	TGTGCCAGCAGTCCGGACAGAGGAAACACCATATATTTT
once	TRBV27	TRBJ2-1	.	CASSPLPERSYNEQFF	TGTGCCAGCAGTCCACTCCCCGAGCGATCCTACAATGAGCAGTTCTTC
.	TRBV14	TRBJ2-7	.	CASSAQGLSSYEQYF	TGTGCCAGCAGCGCCCAGGGACTCAGCTCCTACGAGCAGTACTTC
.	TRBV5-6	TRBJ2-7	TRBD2	CASSRQTSGIYEQYF	TGTGCCAGCAGCCGGCAGACTAGCGGGATTTACGAGCAGTACTTC
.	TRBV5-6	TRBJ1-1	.	CASSFVGAGLTEAFF	TGTGCCAGCAGCTTCGTAGGGGCAGGTTTGACTGAAGCTTTCTTT
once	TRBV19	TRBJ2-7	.	CASSAGRGPAYEQYF	TGTGCCAGTAGCGCCGGCAGGGGCCCTGCCTACGAGCAGTACTTC
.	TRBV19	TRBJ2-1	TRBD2	CASRLSERGYYNEQFF	TGTGCCAGTCGACTATCTGAGCGGGGGTATTACAATGAGCAGTTCTTC
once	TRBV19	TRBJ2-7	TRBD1	CASSAGQGGYEQYF	TGTGCCAGTAGTGCGGGACAGGGCGGGTACGAGCAGTACTTC
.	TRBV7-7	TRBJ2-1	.	CASSDSVGTASNEQFF	TGTGCCAGCAGCGATAGCGTAGGGACTGCCTCCAATGAGCAGTTCTTC
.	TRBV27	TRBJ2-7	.	CASSRGGEQYF	TGTGCCAGCTCCCGGGGTGGCGAGCAGTACTTC
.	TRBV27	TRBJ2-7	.	CASSLTGNYEQYF	TGTGCTAGCAGTTTAACCGGGAATTACGAGCAGTACTTC